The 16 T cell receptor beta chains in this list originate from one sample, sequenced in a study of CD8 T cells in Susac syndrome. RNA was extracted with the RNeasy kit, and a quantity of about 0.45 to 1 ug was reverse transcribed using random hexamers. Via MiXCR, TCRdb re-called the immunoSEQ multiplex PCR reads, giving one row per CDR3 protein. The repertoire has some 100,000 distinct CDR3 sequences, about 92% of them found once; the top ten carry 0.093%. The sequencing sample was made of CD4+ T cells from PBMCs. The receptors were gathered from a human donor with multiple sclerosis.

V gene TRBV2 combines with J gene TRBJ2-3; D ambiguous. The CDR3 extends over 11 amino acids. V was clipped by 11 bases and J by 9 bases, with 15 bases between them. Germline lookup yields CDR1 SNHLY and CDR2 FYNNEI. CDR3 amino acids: CAGRSAVTQYF. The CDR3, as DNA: TGTGCCGGCCGTAGTGCGGTCACGCAGTATTTT.

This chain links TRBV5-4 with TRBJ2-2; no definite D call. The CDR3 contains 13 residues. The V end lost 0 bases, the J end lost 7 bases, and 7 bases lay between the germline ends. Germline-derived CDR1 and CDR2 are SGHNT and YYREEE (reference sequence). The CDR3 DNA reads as TGTGCCAGCAGCTTGGCCAATGGCGGGGAGCTGTTTTTT. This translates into CASSLANGGELFF.

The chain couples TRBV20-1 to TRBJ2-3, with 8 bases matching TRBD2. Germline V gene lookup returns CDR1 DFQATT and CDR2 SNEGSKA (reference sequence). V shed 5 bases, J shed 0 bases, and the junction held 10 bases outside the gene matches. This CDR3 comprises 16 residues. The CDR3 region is CSAHYSGATSTDTQYF. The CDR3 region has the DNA TGCAGTGCTCACTATAGCGGGGCAACTAGCACAGATACGCAGTATTTT.

The CDR3 DNA sequence: TGCAGTGCAATTAACGGGGGGCCGGATGGCTACACCTTC. This gives the protein CSAINGGPDGYTF. This chain connects TRBV20-1 to TRBJ1-2; the D gene is possibly TRBD1 (6 bases). CDR1 and CDR2 from the germline V gene are DFQATT and SNEGSKA (reference sequence). Trimming pared 6 bases from V and 6 bases from J, leaving 17 bases between. The CDR3 loop spans 13 amino acids.

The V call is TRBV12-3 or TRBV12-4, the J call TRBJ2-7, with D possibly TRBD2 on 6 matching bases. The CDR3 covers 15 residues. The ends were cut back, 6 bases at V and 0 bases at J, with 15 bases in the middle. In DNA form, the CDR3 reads TGTGCCAGCAGCCCTCTGGAGGGGAGCTCCTACGAGCAGTACTTC. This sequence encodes CASSPLEGSSYEQYF.

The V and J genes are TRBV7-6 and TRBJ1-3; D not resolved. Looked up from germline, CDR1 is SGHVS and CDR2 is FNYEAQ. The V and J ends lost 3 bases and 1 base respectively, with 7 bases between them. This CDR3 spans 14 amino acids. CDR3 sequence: CASSFAGSGNTIYF. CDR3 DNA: TGTGCCAGCAGCTTTGCAGGATCTGGAAACACCATATATTTT.

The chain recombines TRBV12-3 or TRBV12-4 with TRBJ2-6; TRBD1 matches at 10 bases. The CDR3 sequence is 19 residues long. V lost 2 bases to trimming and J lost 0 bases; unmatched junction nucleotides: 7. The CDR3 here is CASSLRDRGLPSGANVLTF. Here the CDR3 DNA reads TGTGCCAGCAGTTTACGGGACAGGGGCCTACCCTCTGGGGCCAACGTCCTGACTTTC.

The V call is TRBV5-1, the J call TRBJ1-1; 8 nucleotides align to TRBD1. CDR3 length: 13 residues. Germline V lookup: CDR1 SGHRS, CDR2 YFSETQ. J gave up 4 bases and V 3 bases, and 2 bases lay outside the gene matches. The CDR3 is CASSWDRPTEAFF. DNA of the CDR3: TGCGCCAGCAGCTGGGACAGGCCCACTGAAGCTTTCTTT.

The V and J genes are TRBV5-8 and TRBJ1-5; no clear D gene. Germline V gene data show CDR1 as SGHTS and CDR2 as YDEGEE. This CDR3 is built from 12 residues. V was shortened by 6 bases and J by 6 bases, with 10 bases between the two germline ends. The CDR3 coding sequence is TGTGCCAGCACCGGGCGCGGTCAGCCCCAGCATTTT. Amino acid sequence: CASTGRGQPQHF.

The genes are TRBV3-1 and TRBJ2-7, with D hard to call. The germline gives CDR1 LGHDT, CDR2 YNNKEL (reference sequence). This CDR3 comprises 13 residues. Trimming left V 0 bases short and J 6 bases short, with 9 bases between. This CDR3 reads CASSQDEWSEQYF. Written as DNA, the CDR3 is TGTGCCAGCAGCCAAGATGAGTGGTCCGAGCAGTACTTC.

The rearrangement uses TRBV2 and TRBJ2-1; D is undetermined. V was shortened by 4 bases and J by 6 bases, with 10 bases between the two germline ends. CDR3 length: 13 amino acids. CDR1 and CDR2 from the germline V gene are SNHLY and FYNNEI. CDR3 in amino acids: CASSARWGNEQFF. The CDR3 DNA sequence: TGTGCCAGCAGTGCACGGTGGGGCAATGAGCAGTTCTTC.

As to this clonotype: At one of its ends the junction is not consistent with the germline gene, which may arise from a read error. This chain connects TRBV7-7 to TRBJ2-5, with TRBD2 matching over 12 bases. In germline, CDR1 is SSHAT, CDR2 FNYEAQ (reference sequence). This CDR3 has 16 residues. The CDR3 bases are TGTGCTAGCAGCAGAGGACTAGCGGGGTACCAAGAGACCCAGTACTTC. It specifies CASSRGLAGYQETQYF.

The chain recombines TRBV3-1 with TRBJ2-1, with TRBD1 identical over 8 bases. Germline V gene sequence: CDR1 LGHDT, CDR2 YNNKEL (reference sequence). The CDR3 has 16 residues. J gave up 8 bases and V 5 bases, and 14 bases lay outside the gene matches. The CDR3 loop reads CASSAQGTGGYDEQFF. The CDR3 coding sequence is TGTGCCAGCAGCGCCCAAGGAACAGGGGGTTATGATGAGCAGTTCTTC.

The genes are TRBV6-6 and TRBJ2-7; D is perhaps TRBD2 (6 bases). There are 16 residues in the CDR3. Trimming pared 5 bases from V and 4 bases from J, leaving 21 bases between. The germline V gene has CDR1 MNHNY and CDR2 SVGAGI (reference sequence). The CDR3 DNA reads TGTGCCAGCAGTGACCCCGGGACTCCCATCATTTACGAGCAGTACTTC. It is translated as CASSDPGTPIIYEQYF.

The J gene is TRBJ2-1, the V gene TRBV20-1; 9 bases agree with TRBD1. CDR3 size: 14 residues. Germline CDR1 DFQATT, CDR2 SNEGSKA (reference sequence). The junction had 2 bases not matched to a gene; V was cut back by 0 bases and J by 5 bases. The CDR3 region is CSARDGTGNNEQFF. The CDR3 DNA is TGCAGTGCTAGAGACGGGACAGGGAACAATGAGCAGTTCTTC.

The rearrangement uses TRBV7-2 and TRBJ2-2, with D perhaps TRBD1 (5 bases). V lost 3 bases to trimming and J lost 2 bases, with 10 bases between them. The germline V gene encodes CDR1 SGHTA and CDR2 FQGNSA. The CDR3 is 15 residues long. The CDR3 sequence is CASSFGRDNTGELFF. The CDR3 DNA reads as TGTGCCAGCAGCTTTGGCAGGGATAACACCGGGGAGCTGTTTTTT.